These 11 T cell receptor beta chains share one sample of origin, sequenced in a study of T cell clonality in common variable immunodeficiency (dated by TCRdb to about 2015). Receptor amplification or capture employed the immunoSEQ multiplex PCR assay. TCRdb's version of the immuneACCESS table is confined to in-frame rearrangements and falls short of the full clone set. An unresolved V gene accounts for under half of the shortfall where checked; the remainder is of unknown origin. The table for this sample lists more than 45,000 clones, none of them counted only once. Of the sample, approximately 5.9% falls within the top ten clones. The material sequenced was peripheral blood mononuclear cells. The receptor set was obtained from a person aged 18-70 years in good health.

This clone was found a few times. The CDR3 sequence: CSVEAWRGGLETYTF. CDR3 bases read: TGCAGCGTTGAAGCTTGGCGGGGAGGTCTGGAGACC. The chain is built from TRBV29-1 and TRBJ1-2; D is uncertain. The read is 3 residues too short to cover the CDR3 end, so that end is filled in from the germline J gene. The CDR3 spans 15 residues. Germline loops: CDR1 SQVTM, CDR2 ANQGSEA.

This clone has ten or more counts. The read terminates 3 residues ahead of where the CDR3 ends, so the germline J gene completes it. The genes are TRBV30 and TRBJ2-7; possibly TRBD2 for D (5 bases). The germline gives CDR1 GTSNPN, CDR2 SVGIG (reference sequence). The length of the CDR3 is 13 residues. V lost 6 bases, J lost 0 bases, and 12 bases lay in between. CDR3 sequence: CACLDWSSYEQYF. The sequenced part of the CDR3 DNA is TGTGCCTGCCTGGACTGGAGCTCCTACGAG.

This clone occurred many times. The CDR3 end is not reached by the read, which stops 3 residues before it; the germline J gene fills it in. This chain connects TRBV15 to TRBJ2-5; D is perhaps TRBD2 (5 bases). The V end was cut by 4 bases, the J end by 5 bases, with 8 bases between. Germline loops: CDR1 LNHNV, CDR2 YYDKDF (reference sequence). This CDR3 region has 12 residues. Partial CDR3 DNA: TGTGCCACCAGCATGGGCGGGGAGACC. Residues: CATSMGGET. The full CDR3 protein is CATSMGGETQYF.

A note on this clone: The junction departs from germline at one end; a sequencing error may be responsible. The CDR3 end falls 3 residues outside the read, so it is completed with the germline J gene. V usage is TRBV5-6 and J usage is TRBJ1-3, with D hard to call. The length of the CDR3 is 12 residues. CDR1 and CDR2 (germline): SGHDT, YYEEEE. CDR3 sequence reads: CAGSLAGNTIYF. CDR3 DNA, as far as it was read: TGTGCCGGCAGCCTAGCCGGAAACACC. Full variable domain (missing parts from reference TRBV5-6 and TRBJ1-3): DAGVTQSPTHLIKTRGQQVTLRCSPKSGHDTVSWYQQALGQGPQFIFQYYEEEERQRGNFPDRFSGHQFPNYSSELNVNALLLGDSALYLCAGSLAGNTIYFGEGSWLTVV.

This clone was counted ten times or more. The read ends 3 residues before the CDR3 terminus; that terminus is restored from the germline J gene. V gene TRBV4-2 combines with J gene TRBJ1-2; no reliable D call. The CDR3 contains 14 residues. Germline V gene lookup returns CDR1 LGHNA and CDR2 YNFKEQ. The V end was cut by 0 bases, the J end by 2 bases, with 7 bases between. The CDR3 bases that were read are TGTGCCAGCAGCCAAGAGGGCGGGAACTATGGC. Protein product: CASSQEGGNYG. The whole CDR3 sequence is CASSQEGGNYGYTF.

Many counts were recorded for this clone. The CDR3 sequence is CAWSLRQGGYGYTF. The covered CDR3 bases are TGTGCCTGGAGTTTACGACAGGGAGGCTATGGC. The chain is built from TRBV30 and TRBJ1-2, with 7 positions matching TRBD1. With the read ending 3 residues before the CDR3 end, the germline J gene is used to fill in that end. CDR1 is GTSNPN, CDR2 SVGIG, per germline (reference sequence). The V gene end was trimmed by 2 bases and the J gene end by 4 bases; junction bases not matched to a gene: 7. The CDR3 covers 14 residues. The full variable domain, with the rest looked up from reference TRBV30 and TRBJ1-2, is SQTIHQWPATLVQPVGSPLSLECTVEGTSNPNLYWYRQAAGRGLQLLFYSVGIGQISSEVPQNLSASRPQDRQFILSSKKLLLSDSGFYLCAWSLRQGGYGYTFGSGTRLTVV.

Notes on this clone: The DNA ends 3 residues before the CDR3 does, and the rest of the CDR3 is filled in from the germline J gene. The chain employs TRBV6-1 and TRBJ2-3; D perhaps matches TRBD2 (6 bases). CDR3 length equals 15 residues. The V gene's germline CDR1 is MNHNS and CDR2 SASEGT. The CDR3 bases that were read are TGTGCCAGCAGTGCAACAGGTACTAGCAATCAGCCG. Residues: CASSATGTSNQP. The complete CDR3 protein is CASSATGTSNQPQYF.

Ten or more counts support this clone. From the germline J gene comes the end of the CDR3, since the read stops 3 residues before it. The chain is built from TRBV30 and TRBJ1-2; 7 positions agree with TRBD1. Germline V lookup: CDR1 GTSNPN, CDR2 SVGIG (reference sequence). The ends lost 4 bases at V and 1 base at J; junction bases unmatched: 6. The CDR3 contains 14 residues. The CDR3 is CAWNRQGFNYGYTF. The sequenced CDR3 bases are TGTGCCTGGAACCGACAGGGATTTAACTATGGC.

This clone appeared many times. The read falls 3 residues short of the CDR3 end, and the missing part is taken from the germline J gene. The chain employs TRBV20-1 and TRBJ2-3; no firm D call. Looked up from germline, CDR1 is DFQATT and CDR2 is SNEGSKA (reference sequence). This CDR3 comprises 15 residues. This CDR3 is CSASSAPDSNQPQYF. The covered CDR3 bases are TGCAGTGCTAGTTCCGCTCCCGATAGCAATCAGCCG.

This clone was observed at least ten times. The read halts 3 residues ahead of the CDR3 end, with the missing end drawn from the germline J gene. This chain links TRBV5-1 with TRBJ1-1, with D hard to call. Trimming removed 2 bases from V and 0 bases from J, with 5 bases in between. In germline, CDR1 is SGHRS, CDR2 YFSETQ. CDR3 length: 13 residues. The sequenced CDR3 bases are TGCGCCAGCAGCTTACAAATGAACACTGAA. This translates into CASSLQMNTE. The CDR3 in full is CASSLQMNTEAFF.

This clone was observed many times. Read data end 3 residues before the CDR3 end; the end is taken from the germline J gene. The chain couples TRBV7-7 to TRBJ2-3; D possibly corresponds to TRBD1 (7 bases). The V gene's germline CDR1 is SSHAT and CDR2 FNYEAQ (reference sequence). V gave up 3 bases and J gave up 0 bases, with 10 bases separating them. The CDR3 runs to 15 residues. The CDR3 DNA, read in part, is TGTGCCAGCAGCTTGGCGGGACAGAGCACAGATACG. Amino acid sequence: CASSLAGQSTDT. The full CDR3 reads CASSLAGQSTDTQYF.